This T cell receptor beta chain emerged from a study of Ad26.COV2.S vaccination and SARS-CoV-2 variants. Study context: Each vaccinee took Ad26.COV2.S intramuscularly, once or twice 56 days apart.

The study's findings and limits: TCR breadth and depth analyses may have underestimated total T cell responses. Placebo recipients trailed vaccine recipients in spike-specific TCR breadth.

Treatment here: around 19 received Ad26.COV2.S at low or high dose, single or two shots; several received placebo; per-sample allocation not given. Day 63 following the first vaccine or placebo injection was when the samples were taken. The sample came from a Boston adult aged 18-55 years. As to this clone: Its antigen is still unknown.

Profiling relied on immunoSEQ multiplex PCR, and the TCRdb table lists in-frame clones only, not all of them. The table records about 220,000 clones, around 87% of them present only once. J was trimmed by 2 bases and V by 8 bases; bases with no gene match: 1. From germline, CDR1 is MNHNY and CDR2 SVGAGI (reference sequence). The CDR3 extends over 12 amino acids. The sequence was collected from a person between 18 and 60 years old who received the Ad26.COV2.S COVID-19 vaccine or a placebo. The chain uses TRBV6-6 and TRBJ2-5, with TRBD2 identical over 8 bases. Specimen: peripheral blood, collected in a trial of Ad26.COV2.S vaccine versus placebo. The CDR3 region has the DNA TGTGCCAGCGGGACTAGACAAGAGACCCAGTACTTC. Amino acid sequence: CASGTRQETQYF.